This is a list of T cell receptor beta chains from one sample in a study of HIV-infected patients and healthy controls. Each CDR3 protein is one row after TCRdb ran MiXCR on the 5' RACE reads. This sample has around 67,000 distinct CDR3 sequences, with roughly a sixth found just once. The sample comprised CD4+ T cells from blood. These receptors all stem from a human donor in good health. Each CDR3 is given without its conserved first and last residue. Fields, in order: CDR3 length, J gene, V gene, CDR3 protein.

length: 13; J: TRBJ2-3; V: TRBV7-2; CDR3: ASSENRGPTDTQY
length: 12; J: TRBJ2-7; V: TRBV7-2; CDR3: ASSLPGPHYEQY
length: 12; J: TRBJ2-1; V: TRBV13; CDR3: ASSLRRPGNEQF
length: 13; J: TRBJ2-3; V: TRBV29-1; CDR3: SVEDRKRATDTQY
length: 9; J: TRBJ1-3; V: TRBV12-3/TRBV12-4; CDR3: ASSQGATIY
length: 14; J: TRBJ1-5; V: TRBV12-3/TRBV12-4; CDR3: ASSLGPLRGNQPQH
length: 12; J: TRBJ1-1; V: TRBV14; CDR3: ASSQDLTGTEAF
length: 12; J: TRBJ2-5; V: TRBV6-2/TRBV6-3; CDR3: ASSLAGVRETQY
length: 13; J: TRBJ2-7; V: TRBV7-2; CDR3: ASSLGGGSAYEQY
length: 14; J: TRBJ2-1; V: TRBV14; CDR3: ASSQEGLYFYNEQF
length: 14; J: TRBJ2-3; V: TRBV13; CDR3: ASSLKRGPTTDTQY
length: 16; J: TRBJ1-1; V: TRBV3-1; CDR3: ASSPPVGRKSGGTEAF
length: 11; J: TRBJ1-1; V: TRBV6-5; CDR3: ASTPSRKTEAF
length: 13; J: TRBJ2-6; V: TRBV7-2; CDR3: ASSAAFSGANVLT
length: 14; J: TRBJ2-5; V: TRBV14; CDR3: ASSQLQRGSLETQY
length: 13; J: TRBJ2-7; V: TRBV5-1; CDR3: ASSLGTQPTNEQY
length: 15; J: TRBJ1-1; V: TRBV4-1; CDR3: ASSQAGGRGGKTEAF
length: 12; J: TRBJ2-7; V: TRBV29-1; CDR3: SAATSGYPYEQY
length: 13; J: TRBJ2-7; V: TRBV20-1; CDR3: SAAIGGQGYVGQY
length: 12; J: TRBJ1-1; V: TRBV20-1; CDR3: SAREQGSRTEAF
length: 15; J: TRBJ2-5; V: TRBV5-6; CDR3: ASSSIMDREIGETQY
length: 12; J: TRBJ2-2; V: TRBV18; CDR3: ASSPSAGIGELF
length: 15; J: TRBJ2-7; V: TRBV7-2; CDR3: ASSLGWASGGKYEQY
length: 13; J: TRBJ2-7; V: TRBV20-1; CDR3: SAKTQGAASYEQY
length: 10; J: TRBJ2-1; V: TRBV20-1; CDR3: SARLVSNEQF
length: 11; J: TRBJ1-1; V: TRBV7-2; CDR3: ASSPYTNTEAF
length: 13; J: TRBJ2-1; V: TRBV12-3/TRBV12-4; CDR3: ASKERESSYNEQF
length: 14; J: TRBJ2-1; V: TRBV19; CDR3: ASSIGKTPIINEQF
length: 14; J: TRBJ2-1; V: TRBV6-1; CDR3: ASMSGVGHALDEQF
length: 15; J: TRBJ2-2; V: TRBV20-1; CDR3: SAREDRSFANTGELF
length: 15; J: TRBJ2-1; V: TRBV7-9; CDR3: ASSLVSSGRAPGEQF
length: 16; J: TRBJ2-3; V: TRBV24-1; CDR3: ATSGQTTGGENTDTQY
length: 11; J: TRBJ1-2; V: TRBV29-1; CDR3: SVEPDSSYGYT
length: 10; J: TRBJ1-1; V: TRBV10-3; CDR3: AISRDGREAF
length: 10; J: TRBJ2-3; V: TRBV7-9; CDR3: ASAAGQGSQY
length: 13; J: TRBJ2-7; V: TRBV12-3/TRBV12-4; CDR3: ASSSPREGGYEQY
length: 12; J: TRBJ2-3; V: TRBV2; CDR3: ASSRQPFTDTQY
length: 11; J: TRBJ1-6; V: TRBV7-2; CDR3: ASSVRETSPLH
length: 14; J: TRBJ2-3; V: TRBV18; CDR3: ASAQTSGRSTDTQY
length: 13; J: TRBJ2-3; V: TRBV6-6; CDR3: ASRFFGRATDTQY
length: 13; J: TRBJ2-1; V: TRBV14; CDR3: ASSHRLAGDNEQF
length: 15; J: TRBJ2-1; V: TRBV19; CDR3: ASSWTSGGQFRNEQF
length: 9; J: TRBJ1-1; V: TRBV18; CDR3: ASSWATEAF
length: 17; J: TRBJ2-5; V: TRBV15; CDR3: ATISPPWLAGVPQETQY